The entry below describes one T cell receptor (beta chain). This CDR3 spans 14 amino acids. Germline CDR1 and CDR2: SEHNR and FQNEAQ (reference sequence). V was clipped by 2 bases and J by 4 bases, with 9 bases between them. The protocol was immunoSEQ multiplex PCR, while the TCRdb copy is restricted to in-frame clones and leaves out a portion. The table lists approximately 84,000 clones, about 98% of them singletons. This entry comes from a study of technical replicates of blood from several donors. Sequencing was performed on T cells isolated from PBMCs. This sequence originates from a human donor in good health. The V call is TRBV7-9, the J call TRBJ2-1, with unresolved D. The CDR3 here is CASSLRRRYNEQFF. CDR3 in DNA: TGTGCCAGCAGCTTACGTCGCAGGTACAATGAGCAGTTCTTC. Drawing the rest from reference TRBV7-9 and TRBJ2-1, the complete variable domain is DTGVSQNPRHKITKRGQNVTFRCDPISEHNRLYWYRQTLGQGPEFLTYFQNEAQLEKSRLLSDRFSAERPKGSFSTLEIQRTEQGDSAMYLCASSLRRRYNEQFFGPGTRLTVL.